These T cell receptor beta chains were read from a single sample in a study of blood T cell repertoires in COVID-19. Profiled with immunoSEQ multiplex PCR; TCRdb holds only in-frame clones, not every one. The sample has approximately 110,000 clones, approximately 87% seen once. The sequenced sample consisted of peripheral blood. The source is a woman aged 60-75 years with acute or convalescent COVID-19. Each CDR3 is given with its conserved first and last residue. The order of the fields is J gene, V gene, CDR3 protein.

>TRBJ1-2|TRBV6-1
CASSESGGANYGYTF
>TRBJ1-1|TRBV2
CASRRTGGAFF
>TRBJ2-1|TRBV7-2
CASSRLAGYNEQFF
>TRBJ1-2|TRBV20-1
CSASRRGGYTF
>TRBJ1-5|TRBV10-2
CASTGGLNQPQHF
>TRBJ2-1|TRBV6-5
CASTVAGGPANEQFF
>TRBJ2-5|TRBV5-1
CASTIPGEETQYF
>TRBJ2-3|TRBV30
CASRGQGFLDTQYF
>TRBJ1-2|TRBV19
CASRSPEGYGYTF
>TRBJ2-7|TRBV7-3
CASSQAGSYEQYF
>TRBJ1-5|TRBV18
CASSPSGNQPQHF
>TRBJ1-4|TRBV5-1
CASSEFGGGEKLFF
>TRBJ1-2|TRBV28
CASSSPEVPNYGYTF
>TRBJ2-1|TRBV5-1
CASSLVTASYNEQFF
>TRBJ1-3|TRBV7-8
CASSYSRDIYF
>TRBJ2-6|TRBV5-1
CASNPEGRGRGGANVLTF
>TRBJ2-1|TRBV24-1
CATSDFALAGGKFF
>TRBJ1-4|TRBV18
CASSPRSLQGADKLFF
>TRBJ1-6|TRBV6-5
CASKSGTGMNSPLHF
>TRBJ2-3|TRBV24-1
CATSDLSSTMTDTQYF
>TRBJ1-3|TRBV5-1
CASSKGQAIDTIYF
>TRBJ2-5|TRBV5-4
CASSSMDRGKTQYF
>TRBJ2-7|TRBV11-3
CASSLYPGVFYEQYF
>TRBJ1-6|TRBV9
CASSLTGPGDSPLHF
>TRBJ1-1|TRBV10-3
CAISEVEGRTEAFF
>TRBJ1-1|TRBV2
CASSLDILNTEAFF
>TRBJ1-1|TRBV11-2
CASSFSEVAEAFF
>TRBJ1-5|TRBV2
CASRGQGGSNQPQHF
>TRBJ1-1|TRBV11-2
CASSPLSAGLAEAFF
>TRBJ1-1|TRBV6-5
CASISTTTEAFF
>TRBJ2-7|TRBV6-5
CASSYSGGKRFSEQYF
>TRBJ2-7|TRBV6-5
CASSYKGLGRQYF
>TRBJ2-1|TRBV19
CASRLRMGGGNNEQFF
>TRBJ1-5|TRBV30
CAWSAHRGGDQPQHF
>TRBJ2-3|TRBV4-3
CASSQGGSPLDTQYF
>TRBJ1-2|TRBV6-2/TRBV6-3
CASSYVRGGGYTF
>TRBJ2-6|TRBV4-1
CASSQTLAGMGANVLTF
>TRBJ1-2|TRBV27
CASSFLTGGGSYGYTF
>TRBJ1-3|TRBV5-5
CASSPGQVRNRNTIYF
>TRBJ1-1|TRBV6-6
CASSRGGQNTEAFF
>TRBJ2-3|TRBV2
CASSEGLAGGDTQYF
>TRBJ1-1|TRBV6-2/TRBV6-3
CASSYSAGKAEAFF
>TRBJ1-6|TRBV9
CASSPQESSYNSPLHF
>TRBJ2-1|TRBV5-6
CASSSTTSGFLSYNEQFF
>TRBJ2-7|TRBV27
CASSARELQEQYF
>TRBJ1-4|TRBV7-9
CASSKGQASEKLFF
>TRBJ2-3|TRBV9
CASSVAGGPVDTQYF
>TRBJ1-5|TRBV2
CASRDRGLQPQHF
>TRBJ1-5|TRBV19
CATLDRRGNQPQHF